One sample yielded the 24 T cell receptor beta chains listed below, sequenced in a study of blood T cell repertoires in COVID-19. The method was immunoSEQ multiplex PCR; TCRdb's version includes in-frame clones alone and lacks a portion of them. The repertoire holds about 230,000 clones, with roughly 84% as singletons. Sequencing was carried out using peripheral blood. The receptor source for this set is a woman aged 45-65 years with acute or convalescent COVID-19.

The genes are TRBV7-2 and TRBJ2-7, with D perhaps matching TRBD1 (6 bases). Germline loops: CDR1 SGHTA, CDR2 FQGNSA. The V gene lost 2 bases and the J gene lost 2 bases, with 10 bases spanning the gap. This CDR3 contains 14 residues. The CDR3 nucleotides are TGTGCCAGCAGCTTATCGGGACAAACCTACGAGCAGTACTTC. Amino acids: CASSLSGQTYEQYF.

The V and J genes are TRBV7-9 and TRBJ1-2; unclear D gene. CDR1 SEHNR and CDR2 FQNEAQ come from the germline V gene (reference sequence). V shed 3 bases and J shed 8 bases, with 13 bases lying between them. This CDR3 spans 13 amino acids. The CDR3: CASSFTGVDGYTF. CDR3 nucleotide sequence: TGTGCCAGCAGCTTTACCGGGGTGGACGGCTACACCTTC.

As to this clone: The same CDR3 is also encoded by other DNA sequences in this sample. The genes are TRBV7-2 and TRBJ2-1; D remains unclear. Trimming pared 5 bases from V and 4 bases from J, leaving 6 bases between. This CDR3 spans 12 amino acids. The germline V gene has CDR1 SGHTA and CDR2 FQGNSA. CDR3 protein: CASSPTYNEQFF. For the CDR3, the DNA is TGTGCCAGCAGCCCCACTTACAATGAGCAGTTCTTC.

This chain links TRBV29-1 with TRBJ1-6, with 7 bases lining up with TRBD1. The CDR3 contains 14 residues. J gave up 9 bases and V 6 bases, and 11 bases lay outside the gene matches. Per germline, CDR1 SQVTM and CDR2 ANQGSEA. The DNA for the CDR3 is TGCAGCGTGGTTCCCGGGACAGCTGGTTCACCCCTCCACTTT. It encodes CSVVPGTAGSPLHF.

The CDR3 sequence: CASSLEVAGGRNTQYF. In DNA form, the CDR3 reads TGTGCCAGCAGCTTGGAAGTAGCGGGGGGGCGTAATACGCAGTATTTT. The chain links TRBV5-4 to TRBJ2-3; 11 bases are shared with TRBD2. Germline trimming cut 0 bases from V and 7 bases from J; bases unmatched to any gene: 7. The CDR3 consists of 16 residues. The germline gives CDR1 SGHNT, CDR2 YYREEE (reference sequence).

The rearrangement links TRBV7-9 to TRBJ1-2; 10 nucleotides match TRBD1. After removal of 6 bases from V and 4 bases from J, the junction contained 8 bases not matched to a gene. CDR1 SEHNR and CDR2 FQNEAQ come from the germline V gene (reference sequence). CDR3 length: 15 amino acids. CDR3 sequence reads: CASSEKGTGVYGYTF. CDR3 nucleotides: TGTGCCAGCAGTGAAAAGGGGACAGGGGTCTATGGCTACACCTTC.

The count of this clone is one. V gene TRBV5-4 combines with J gene TRBJ2-2; 7 positions agree with TRBD2. CDR1 is SGHNT and CDR2 is YYREEE in the germline V gene (reference sequence). The CDR3 is made up of 14 amino acids. V lost 1 base, J lost 7 bases, and 4 bases stayed unmatched. The DNA for the CDR3 is TGTGCCAGCAGCTTGCCCGGGGAGGGCGGGGAGCTGTTTTTT. Translated, it gives CASSLPGEGGELFF.

This rearrangement joins TRBV4-2 to TRBJ2-1, with a tentative D call TRBD2 (6 bases). There are 18 residues in the CDR3. Per the germline V gene, CDR1 is LGHNA and CDR2 is YNFKEQ. Trimming left V 1 base short and J 0 bases short, with 16 bases between. This CDR3 reads CASSQAPAGSDSYNEQFF. DNA of the CDR3: TGTGCCAGCAGCCAAGCCCCCGCGGGGTCAGACTCCTACAATGAGCAGTTCTTC.

The V call is TRBV9, the J call TRBJ1-6, with 7 bases lining up with TRBD1. Germline V gene sequence: CDR1 SGDLS, CDR2 YYNGEE. After removal of 4 bases from V and 7 bases from J, the junction contained 5 bases not matched to a gene. The CDR3 sequence is 14 residues long. The CDR3 is CASSRDRLNSPLHF. In DNA form, the CDR3 reads TGTGCCAGCAGCAGGGACAGACTCAATTCACCCCTCCACTTT.

The chain carries TRBV5-4 and TRBJ2-1, with TRBD2 matching over 12 bases. J lost 6 bases, V lost 4 bases, and 11 bases had no gene match. The length of the CDR3 is 17 residues. Per the germline V gene, CDR1 is SGHNT and CDR2 is YYREEE (reference sequence). The DNA for the CDR3 is TGTGCCAGCAGCCCCGCCACTAGCGGGGGGCCCCTCAATGAGCAGTTCTTC. Translated, it gives CASSPATSGGPLNEQFF. The whole variable domain, remainder taken from reference TRBV5-4 and TRBJ2-1, is ETGVTQSPTHLIKTRGQQVTLRCSSQSGHNTVSWYQQALGQGPQFIFQYYREEENGRGNFPPRFSGLQFPNYSSELNVNALELDDSALYLCASSPATSGGPLNEQFFGPGTRLTVL.

This chain links TRBV3-1 (or the pseudogene TRBV3-2) with TRBJ1-3, with 7 positions matching TRBD1. V dropped 3 bases and J dropped 1; count of bases not matched to a gene: 0. The CDR3 is made up of 14 amino acids. Germline-derived CDR1 and CDR2 are LGHDT and YNNKEL (reference sequence). The CDR3 spells CASSQTGSGNTIYF. CDR3 bases: TGTGCCAGCAGCCAGACAGGGTCTGGAAACACCATATATTTT.

The chain combines TRBV29-1 with TRBJ1-3; D is unresolved. Germline lookup yields CDR1 SQVTM and CDR2 ANQGSEA. The CDR3 consists of 13 residues. The ends were cut back, 3 bases at V and 2 bases at J, with 8 bases in the middle. The CDR3 here is CSVEAGTGNTIYF. CDR3 sequence (DNA): TGCAGCGTTGAGGCGGGGACTGGAAACACCATATATTTT.

Notes on this clone: Other DNA variants within this sample encode the same CDR3. The V and J genes are TRBV15 and TRBJ2-5; tentatively, D is TRBD1 (6 bases). This CDR3 contains 13 residues. Trimming cost V 0 bases and J 5 bases, with 7 bases left between them. Per germline, CDR1 LNHNV and CDR2 YYDKDF (reference sequence). As DNA, the CDR3 is TGTGCCACCAGCAGAGATAGGGGGGAGACCCAGTACTTC. Translating it yields CATSRDRGETQYF.

A single count supports this clone. This chain links TRBV30 with TRBJ1-1; 7 positions agree with TRBD1. J gave up 4 bases and V 1 base, and 12 bases lay outside the gene matches. The CDR3 is made up of 16 amino acids. Germline assignment: CDR1 GTSNPN and CDR2 SVGIG (reference sequence). CDR3 amino acids: CAWSGQNRGRATEAFF. In nucleotides, the CDR3 is TGTGCCTGGAGTGGCCAGAACAGGGGTAGAGCCACTGAAGCTTTCTTT.

V usage is TRBV19 and J usage is TRBJ2-3, with 11 bases fitting TRBD2. CDR1 and CDR2 from the germline V gene are LNHDA and SQIVND (reference sequence). Germline trimming cut 3 bases from V and 4 bases from J; bases unmatched to any gene: 6. CDR3 length: 16 residues. This CDR3 is CASSMSTSGTADTQYF. In DNA form, the CDR3 reads TGTGCCAGTAGTATGTCGACTAGCGGGACGGCAGATACGCAGTATTTT. Looking up the rest from reference TRBV19 and TRBJ2-3 gives the full variable domain: DGGITQSPKYLFRKEGQNVTLSCEQNLNHDAMYWYRQDPGQGLRLIYYSQIVNDFQKGDIAEGYSVSREKKESFPLTVTSAQKNPTAFYLCASSMSTSGTADTQYFGPGTRLTVL.

This clone was seen a few times. The rearrangement joins TRBV4-1 to TRBJ2-2; no clear D. The CDR3 length is 18 residues. V was trimmed by 0 bases and J by 7 bases, leaving 21 bases between them. Germline V gene sequence: CDR1 MGHRA, CDR2 YSYEKL. The CDR3 protein is CASSQDPAGITFGGELFF. The CDR3 DNA follows: TGCGCCAGCAGCCAAGACCCGGCAGGCATTACTTTTGGCGGGGAGCTGTTTTTT.

This chain links TRBV14 with TRBJ1-6; maybe TRBD1 (5 bases). Germline V gene sequence: CDR1 SGHDN, CDR2 FVKESK. The CDR3 totals 15 residues. Trimming cost V 3 bases and J 7 bases, with 13 bases left between them. The CDR3 sequence is CASSQTSGLNSPLHF. For the CDR3, the DNA is TGTGCCAGCAGCCAGACCTCGGGACTAAATTCACCCCTCCACTTT.

V usage is TRBV3-1 (or the pseudogene TRBV3-2) and J usage is TRBJ1-2; no clear D gene. V gave up 2 bases and J gave up 7 bases, with 14 bases separating them. Germline CDR1 is LGHDT and CDR2 is YNNKEL (reference sequence). The CDR3 spans 14 residues. CDR3 region: CASSQLSESGGYTF. For the CDR3, the DNA is TGTGCCAGCAGCCAACTAAGCGAGAGTGGTGGCTACACCTTC.

Concerning this clone: Additional DNA sequences in this sample encode the identical CDR3. V is TRBV12-3 or TRBV12-4 and J is TRBJ1-2; tentatively, D is TRBD1 (6 bases). Deletions cut 3 bases from V and 7 bases from J, with 12 bases between. The CDR3 spans 13 residues. The CDR3 nucleotides read TGTGCCAGCAGTTTGCAGGGGCGCGGTGGCTACACCTTC. This codes for CASSLQGRGGYTF.

This clone came up a few times. The V call is TRBV27, the J call TRBJ1-4; the D is unclear. CDR3 size: 13 residues. Germline V CDR1 and CDR2: MNHEY, SMNVEV (reference sequence). V lost 9 bases, J lost 7 bases, and 15 bases lay in between. The CDR3 reads CASKRTSGEKLFF. The CDR3 DNA reads TGTGCCAGTAAACGGACTAGCGGTGAAAAACTGTTTTTT.

This clone was found once. The chain combines TRBV6-2 or TRBV6-3 with TRBJ2-1; TRBD1 is a possible D gene (5 bases). Trimming cost V 4 bases and J 10 bases, with 17 bases left between them. The V gene's germline CDR1 is MNHEY and CDR2 SVGEGT. The CDR3 extends over 14 amino acids. The CDR3 bases are TGTGCCAGCAGTTTACGCCAGGGTGTCGGGGAGCAGTTCTTC. Translation: CASSLRQGVGEQFF.

The chain carries TRBV13 and TRBJ1-6; unclear D gene. CDR1 and CDR2 (germline): PRHDT, FYEKMQ (reference sequence). V shed 2 bases and J shed 0 bases, with 8 bases lying between them. There are 16 residues in the CDR3. CDR3 sequence reads: CASSLRTSSYNSPLHF. DNA of the CDR3: TGTGCCAGCAGCTTACGGACTAGCTCCTATAATTCACCCCTCCACTTT. Using reference TRBV13 and TRBJ1-6 for the parts outside the CDR3, the full variable domain is AAGVIQSPRHLIKEKRETATLKCYPIPRHDTVYWYQQGPGQDPQFLISFYEKMQSDKGSIPDRFSAQQFSDYHSELNMSSLELGDSALYFCASSLRTSSYNSPLHFGNGTRLTVT.

The chain carries TRBV11-1 and TRBJ2-1; no reliable D call. CDR3 size: 13 residues. V gave up 3 bases and J gave up 10 bases, with 13 bases separating them. In germline, CDR1 is SGHAT, CDR2 FQDESV (reference sequence). The CDR3 is CASSFMGPREQFF. The CDR3 DNA sequence: TGTGCCAGCAGCTTTATGGGCCCAAGGGAGCAGTTCTTC.

The chain couples TRBV30 to TRBJ1-5, with 9 bases fitting TRBD1. In germline, CDR1 is GTSNPN, CDR2 SVGIG (reference sequence). The trim removed 5 bases at V and 6 bases at J, leaving 5 bases unmatched. The CDR3 has 13 residues. The CDR3 protein is CAWGTGGFQPQHF. The CDR3 DNA reads TGTGCCTGGGGAACAGGGGGCTTTCAGCCCCAGCATTTT.